This note documents a single T cell receptor beta chain sequence. The data originate from a study of T cells in Graves' hyperthyroidism and ophthalmopathy. The source material, RNA transcripts, was used to amplify TCR beta CDR3 regions. The study used the HTBI primer set for a first-round RT-PCR of the TCR CDR3. TCRdb reprocessed the multiplex PCR reads with MiXCR, giving one entry per CDR3 protein. The sample has about 320,000 distinct CDR3 sequences; 16% are singletons. CDR1 and CDR2 (germline): MDHEN, SYDVKM. This CDR3 has 15 residues. V lost 4 bases and J 7 bases, leaving 16 bases between the germline ends.

The sample taken for sequencing was blood. V and J are TRBV28 and TRBJ2-2; a weak D match, TRBD2 (6 bases). The receptor's source is a man aged 25 to 45 with Graves' hyperthyroidism. DNA of the CDR3: TGTGCCAGCAGTTCCCACGGGAGCTGGGGCGGGGAGCTGTTTTTT. Its translation: CASSSHGSWGGELFF.